The rows below give T cell receptor beta chains drawn from one sample of a study of vaccination effects on CD4 cells after COVID-19. These receptors lack a known antigen. Generated by immunoSEQ multiplex PCR, the TCRdb table keeps only in-frame clones and is missing some. The table lists tens of thousands of clones, around 70% of them singletons. The sample in question was CD4+ T cells from PBMCs cultured with HCoV-229E spike peptides, obtained after COVID-19 vaccination. The receptor set was obtained from a human donor who received a COVID-19 vaccine. The CDR3 runs from the conserved cysteine through the conserved F or W. Fields, in order: V gene, D gene, J gene, clone size, CDR3 length, CDR3 protein, CDR3 DNA. The D gene is left open where the match is weak. Part of the rows lack a size; the others show once, few, many or a class for expanded clones.

V: TRBV10-1
D: -
J: TRBJ2-1
size: few
length: 11
CDR3: CASGSWDEQFF
DNA: TGCGCCAGCGGGTCTTGGGATGAGCAGTTCTTC

V: TRBV15
D: -
J: TRBJ2-7
size: -
length: 13
CDR3: CATSRGLAYEQYF
DNA: TGTGCCACCAGCAGAGGGCTAGCCTACGAGCAGTACTTC

V: TRBV11-2
D: -
J: TRBJ1-1
size: -
length: 12
CDR3: CASSLAVQEAFF
DNA: TGTGCCAGCAGCTTAGCGGTGCAAGAAGCTTTCTTT

V: TRBV11-2
D: TRBD2
J: TRBJ2-7
size: once
length: 17
CDR3: CASSLTSGSQNPYEQYF
DNA: TGTGCCAGCAGCTTAACTAGCGGGAGCCAGAACCCTTACGAGCAGTACTTC

V: TRBV19
D: TRBD1
J: TRBJ2-1
size: -
length: 22
CDR3: CASSIFPHSTGAHTGSYNEQFF
DNA: TGTGCCAGTAGTATTTTCCCCCACTCGACAGGGGCGCACACGGGCTCCTACAATGAGCAGTTCTTC

V: TRBV30
D: -
J: TRBJ1-3
size: -
length: 14
CDR3: CAWSQTGTGNTIYF
DNA: TGTGCCTGGAGCCAAACAGGGACTGGAAACACCATATATTTT

V: TRBV28
D: TRBD2
J: TRBJ2-7
size: -
length: 15
CDR3: CASSLAGGRSYEQYF
DNA: TGTGCCAGCAGTTTAGCGGGAGGGCGAAGCTACGAGCAGTACTTC

V: TRBV18
D: TRBD1
J: TRBJ2-3
size: -
length: 16
CDR3: CASSQLQGGGTDTQYF
DNA: TGTGCCAGCTCACAACTACAGGGGGGAGGCACAGATACGCAGTATTTT

V: TRBV11-2
D: -
J: TRBJ1-1
size: once
length: 15
CDR3: CASSLGNRGNAEAFF
DNA: TGTGCCAGCAGCTTAGGGAATAGGGGAAACGCTGAAGCTTTCTTT

V: TRBV18
D: TRBD2
J: TRBJ2-3
size: -
length: 14
CDR3: CASSPAGGADTQYF
DNA: TGTGCCAGCTCACCCGCGGGGGGCGCGGATACGCAGTATTTT

V: TRBV4-1
D: TRBD2
J: TRBJ2-1
size: -
length: 17
CDR3: CASSLGLAGGPNNEQFF
DNA: TGCGCCAGCAGCCTGGGACTAGCGGGAGGGCCGAACAATGAGCAGTTCTTC

V: TRBV5-1
D: -
J: TRBJ1-1
size: -
length: 15
CDR3: CASSLTASMNTEAFF
DNA: TGCGCCAGCAGCTTGACGGCCAGTATGAACACTGAAGCTTTCTTT

V: TRBV11-2
D: TRBD1
J: TRBJ2-7
size: once
length: 17
CDR3: CASSLSAGTGAAYEQYF
DNA: TGTGCCAGCAGCTTAAGCGCCGGGACAGGGGCCGCCTACGAGCAGTACTTC

V: TRBV2
D: -
J: TRBJ1-6
size: -
length: 14
CDR3: CASIRQSYNSPLHF
DNA: TGTGCCAGCATACGACAGTCTTATAATTCACCCCTCCACTTT

V: TRBV18
D: TRBD1
J: TRBJ1-2
size: few
length: 18
CDR3: CASSPTRGPQGGNYGYTF
DNA: TGTGCCAGCTCACCAACGAGGGGACCACAGGGGGGAAACTATGGCTACACCTTC

V: TRBV6-5
D: -
J: TRBJ1-1
size: -
length: 14
CDR3: CASSYAAGETEAFF
DNA: TGTGCCAGCAGTTACGCGGCAGGGGAAACTGAAGCTTTCTTT

V: TRBV24-1
D: -
J: TRBJ2-2
size: -
length: 11
CDR3: CATSDTGELFF
DNA: TGTGCCACCAGTGATACCGGGGAGCTGTTTTTT

V: TRBV27
D: -
J: TRBJ1-2
size: -
length: 13
CDR3: CASSFQGRNGYTF
DNA: TGTGCCAGCAGTTTCCAGGGTCGGAATGGCTACACCTTC

V: TRBV7-7
D: TRBD2
J: TRBJ2-2
size: -
length: 14
CDR3: CASSASGNTGELFF
DNA: TGTGCCAGCAGCGCTAGCGGGAACACCGGGGAGCTGTTTTTT

V: TRBV16
D: TRBD1
J: TRBJ1-2
size: -
length: 16
CDR3: CASSPYLGQENYGYTF
DNA: TGTGCCAGCAGCCCCTACCTTGGACAGGAGAACTATGGCTACACCTTC

V: TRBV6-5
D: TRBD1
J: TRBJ1-1
size: once
length: 15
CDR3: CASRGYYRGNTEAFF
DNA: TGTGCCAGCAGGGGGTATTACAGGGGGAACACTGAAGCTTTCTTT

V: TRBV9
D: -
J: TRBJ1-1
size: -
length: 12
CDR3: CASGHTGTEAFF
DNA: TGTGCCAGCGGGCATACGGGGACTGAAGCTTTCTTT

V: TRBV7-2
D: -
J: TRBJ1-4
size: -
length: 15
CDR3: CASSLGRVGNEKLFF
DNA: TGTGCCAGCAGCTTGGGTCGGGTAGGGAATGAAAAACTGTTTTTT

V: TRBV6-9
D: -
J: TRBJ2-2
size: -
length: 15
CDR3: CASSYDIENTGELFF
DNA: TGTGCCAGCAGCTACGACATAGAGAACACCGGGGAGCTGTTTTTT

V: TRBV7-2
D: -
J: TRBJ1-1
size: -
length: 12
CDR3: CASSLRQTEAFF
DNA: TGTGCCAGCAGCCTAAGACAAACTGAAGCTTTCTTT

V: TRBV5-1
D: -
J: TRBJ2-7
size: -
length: 14
CDR3: CASSLDQGTYEQYF
DNA: TGCGCCAGCAGCTTGGATCAGGGAACCTACGAGCAGTACTTC

V: TRBV5-1
D: -
J: TRBJ1-2
size: -
length: 13
CDR3: CASSFGRGDGYTF
DNA: TGCGCCAGCAGCTTTGGCAGGGGCGATGGCTACACCTTC

V: TRBV6-5
D: -
J: TRBJ2-7
size: once
length: 13
CDR3: CASSRAREYEQYF
DNA: TGTGCCAGCAGTCGAGCCCGCGAGTACGAGCAGTACTTC

V: TRBV5-4
D: -
J: TRBJ2-2
size: -
length: 16
CDR3: CASSLAEGTRTGELFF
DNA: TGTGCCAGCAGCTTGGCCGAAGGGACTCGCACCGGGGAGCTGTTTTTT

V: TRBV29-1
D: -
J: TRBJ2-7
size: -
length: 10
CDR3: CSVENGLRVF
DNA: TGCAGCGTTGAGAACGGGCTCAGGGTCTTC

V: TRBV5-6
D: TRBD1
J: TRBJ1-2
size: once
length: 14
CDR3: CASSFDQGVGGYTF
DNA: TGTGCCAGCAGCTTTGACCAGGGGGTCGGTGGCTACACCTTC

V: TRBV5-1
D: -
J: TRBJ2-3
size: -
length: 14
CDR3: CASSLFTGTDTQYF
DNA: TGCGCCAGCAGCTTGTTTACGGGAACAGATACGCAGTATTTT

V: TRBV19
D: TRBD1
J: TRBJ2-7
size: few
length: 16
CDR3: CASSILGTGLDYEQYF
DNA: TGTGCCAGTAGTATCCTCGGGACAGGCCTAGACTACGAGCAGTACTTC

V: TRBV5-1
D: -
J: TRBJ2-7
size: -
length: 14
CDR3: CASRLGLRGTEQYF
DNA: TGCGCCAGCAGACTAGGCCTCCGGGGGACCGAGCAGTACTTC

V: TRBV14
D: -
J: TRBJ2-5
size: -
length: 16
CDR3: CASSSLRGEKEETQYF
DNA: TGTGCCAGCAGCTCCCTAAGGGGGGAAAAGGAAGAGACCCAGTACTTC

V: TRBV10-3
D: TRBD1
J: TRBJ1-1
size: -
length: 15
CDR3: CAISGPGQGASEAFF
DNA: TGTGCCATCAGTGGCCCGGGACAGGGGGCCTCTGAAGCTTTCTTT

V: TRBV19
D: -
J: TRBJ2-3
size: -
length: 14
CDR3: CASSGSRDTDTQYF
DNA: TGTGCCAGTAGCGGGAGTAGGGACACAGATACGCAGTATTTT

V: TRBV9
D: -
J: TRBJ2-2
size: -
length: 17
CDR3: CASSVAALGRGTGELFF
DNA: TGTGCCAGCAGCGTAGCAGCCTTGGGCAGGGGCACCGGGGAGCTGTTTTTT

V: TRBV12-3/TRBV12-4
D: -
J: TRBJ1-2
size: -
length: 12
CDR3: CASGELSGGYTF
DNA: TGTGCCAGCGGTGAACTCAGTGGTGGCTACACCTTC

V: TRBV6-4
D: TRBD2
J: TRBJ2-3
size: few
length: 15
CDR3: CASSDSGGRTDTQYF
DNA: TGTGCCAGCAGTGATAGCGGGGGACGCACAGATACGCAGTATTTT

V: TRBV3-1/TRBV3-2
D: -
J: TRBJ2-7
size: -
length: 14
CDR3: CASSQVGDFYEQYF
DNA: TGTGCCAGCAGCCAAGTTGGGGACTTCTACGAGCAGTACTTC

V: TRBV3-1/TRBV3-2
D: -
J: TRBJ2-3
size: -
length: 14
CDR3: CASSQALGGDTQYF
DNA: TGTGCCAGCAGCCAGGCGCTTGGGGGGGATACGCAGTATTTT

V: TRBV30
D: -
J: TRBJ1-5
size: -
length: 15
CDR3: CAWSVQGLGNQPQHF
DNA: TGTGCCTGGAGTGTACAAGGGCTGGGGAATCAGCCCCAGCATTTT

V: TRBV19
D: -
J: TRBJ1-4
size: -
length: 16
CDR3: CASSRTPQGSNEKLFF
DNA: TGTGCCAGTAGCCGAACCCCACAGGGTTCTAATGAAAAACTGTTTTTT

V: TRBV10-1
D: TRBD1
J: TRBJ2-3
size: -
length: 21
CDR3: CASSEFAGGASDRSSTDTQYF
DNA: TGCGCCAGCAGTGAGTTTGCAGGGGGCGCCTCCGACCGATCTAGCACAGATACGCAGTATTTT

V: TRBV3-1/TRBV3-2
D: -
J: TRBJ1-2
size: -
length: 15
CDR3: CASSQDLSQTWGYTF
DNA: TGTGCCAGCAGCCAAGATCTATCGCAAACTTGGGGCTACACCTTC

V: TRBV25-1
D: -
J: TRBJ1-6
size: once
length: 16
CDR3: CASSEYSGSYNSPLHF
DNA: TGTGCCAGCAGTGAATATAGTGGGTCCTATAATTCACCCCTCCACTTT

V: TRBV10-3
D: -
J: TRBJ1-5
size: few
length: 15
CDR3: CAISVQLGGGQPQHF
DNA: TGTGCCATCAGTGTCCAGCTGGGTGGGGGTCAGCCCCAGCATTTT

V: TRBV5-1
D: -
J: TRBJ2-3
size: -
length: 13
CDR3: CASKVGSTDTQYF
DNA: TGCGCCAGCAAGGTGGGCAGCACAGATACGCAGTATTTT

V: TRBV11-2
D: -
J: TRBJ2-7
size: -
length: 13
CDR3: CASSLDETYEQYF
DNA: TGTGCCAGCAGCTTAGACGAAACCTACGAGCAGTACTTC